Shown below are 26 T cell receptor beta chains from a single sample sequenced in a study of cytomegalovirus exposure and HLA in healthy donors. The PCR was carried out with 60 Vbeta primers and 13 Jbeta primers. The data were produced by immunoSEQ multiplex PCR, yet TCRdb's version contains in-frame clones alone and is incomplete. This table holds about 100,000 clones, approximately 70% found once. Sequences were obtained from PBMCs. The receptor set was obtained from a man aged 35 to 55 in good health and CMV-seronegative.

This chain uses TRBV28 with TRBJ1-4; 10 nucleotides line up with TRBD1. The V gene's germline CDR1 is MDHEN and CDR2 SYDVKM. The ends lost 5 bases at V and 7 bases at J; junction bases unmatched: 7. The CDR3 runs to 15 residues. The CDR3: CASSPRDRGGEKLFF. DNA of the CDR3: TGTGCCAGCAGTCCTCGGGACAGGGGAGGTGAAAAACTGTTTTTT.

V and J are TRBV11-2 and TRBJ2-5; 11 nucleotides match TRBD2. The CDR3 has 16 amino acids. In germline, CDR1 is SGHAT, CDR2 FQNNGV. The J segment lost 5 bases and the V segment lost 6 bases, leaving 11 bases of the junction unmatched. In DNA form, the CDR3 reads TGTGCCAGCAGGCGAGCTAGCGGGGGGATTGGGGAGACCCAGTACTTC. Translation: CASRRASGGIGETQYF.

The rearrangement uses TRBV29-1 and TRBJ2-7, with a possible D match to TRBD2 (5 bases). The germline V gene encodes CDR1 SQVTM and CDR2 ANQGSEA. The CDR3 is made up of 13 amino acids. V lost 7 bases to trimming and J lost 0 bases, with 13 bases between them. CDR3 bases: TGCAGCGGCTTACGGGAAAACTCCTACGAGCAGTACTTC. Amino acids: CSGLRENSYEQYF.

V is TRBV27 and J is TRBJ2-7; the D gene is possibly TRBD1 (6 bases). This CDR3 contains 14 residues. CDR1 is MNHEY and CDR2 is SMNVEV in the germline V gene (reference sequence). V lost 2 bases and J 2 bases, leaving 10 bases between the germline ends. DNA for the CDR3: TGTGCCAGCAGTTTAGGGACACCTACCTACGAGCAGTACTTC. It codes for CASSLGTPTYEQYF.

This clone was recorded only once. The CDR3 is CASSLAADRGHEQYF. In DNA form, the CDR3 reads TGTGCCAGCAGCTTGGCCGCGGACAGGGGGCACGAGCAGTACTTC. The rearrangement joins TRBV5-8 to TRBJ2-7; TRBD1 aligns across 11 bases. The CDR3 has 15 amino acids. Losses at the gene ends were 0 bases for V and 5 bases for J; bases not matched to a gene: 4. Germline lookup yields CDR1 SGHTS and CDR2 YDEGEE.

The V and J genes are TRBV2 and TRBJ2-7, with D possibly being TRBD1 (5 bases). The V and J ends lost 6 bases and 4 bases respectively, with 10 bases between them. CDR3 length: 12 amino acids. Germline-derived CDR1 and CDR2 are SNHLY and FYNNEI. In DNA, the CDR3 is TGTGCCAGCAGGAACCAGGGTTACGAGCAGTACTTC. Encoded protein: CASRNQGYEQYF.

V gene TRBV7-9 combines with J gene TRBJ1-2; D gene ambiguous. The length of the CDR3 is 15 residues. Trimming stripped 5 bases from V and 0 bases from J, with 13 bases between. The germline CDR1 and CDR2 sequences are SEHNR and FQNEAQ (reference sequence). The CDR3 here is CASSARSAPNYGYTF. The CDR3 DNA sequence: TGTGCCAGCAGCGCAAGAAGCGCTCCTAACTATGGCTACACCTTC.

This rearrangement joins TRBV27 to TRBJ2-3; D unclear. Trimming removed 5 bases at V and 6 bases at J, with 9 bases between. Germline V gene data show CDR1 as MNHEY and CDR2 as SMNVEV (reference sequence). The CDR3 spans 12 residues. The CDR3 bases are TGTGCCAGCAGTCAGTTGGCCGATACGCAGTATTTT. This gives the protein CASSQLADTQYF.

V and J are TRBV7-6 and TRBJ1-5; D might be TRBD1 (6 bases). The length of the CDR3 is 13 residues. Per the germline V gene, CDR1 is SGHVS and CDR2 is FNYEAQ. The germline V and J ends were trimmed by 4 bases and 16 bases, with 20 bases remaining between them. The DNA of the CDR3 is TGTGCCAGCAGCTCTTACCGGGACACGGTCGTACATTTT. It yields the protein CASSSYRDTVVHF.

J is TRBJ1-1 and V is TRBV2; a possible D gene is TRBD1 (6 bases). The ends were cut back, 8 bases at V and 7 bases at J, with 17 bases in the middle. The V gene's germline CDR1 is SNHLY and CDR2 FYNNEI. This CDR3 contains 13 residues. CDR3 in amino acids: CASSERLTGEAFF. DNA for the CDR3: TGTGCCAGCTCAGAGCGGTTGACAGGTGAAGCTTTCTTT.

Of note for this clone: A junction boundary mismatches the germline segment, possibly from a read error. J is TRBJ2-5 and V is TRBV7-6, with D perhaps matching TRBD1 (6 bases). CDR3 length: 18 residues. The germline V gene has CDR1 SGHVS and CDR2 FNYEAQ. In DNA form, the CDR3 reads TGTGCCAGCAGCCTAGTCATACCGGGACACCCCCGTGGAGAGAACCAGTACTTC. Protein: CASSLVIPGHPRGENQYF.

The V and J genes are TRBV11-2 and TRBJ2-1; D is undetermined. CDR1 SGHAT and CDR2 FQNNGV come from the germline V gene. This CDR3 comprises 17 residues. V shed 1 base and J shed 1 base, with 14 bases lying between them. The CDR3 region has the DNA TGTGCCAGCAGCTTAGCAGCTCGAGCGTGGTCCTACAATGAGCAGTTCTTC. This sequence encodes CASSLAARAWSYNEQFF.

About this clone: Other nucleotide sequences in the sample specify the same CDR3. The chain couples TRBV7-8 to TRBJ1-5, with D unclear. There are 13 residues in the CDR3. V lost 0 bases to trimming and J lost 5 bases, with 5 bases between them. Germline CDR1 and CDR2: SGHVS and FQNEAQ. CDR3 sequence (DNA): TGTGCCAGCAGCTTAGCGCTAGATCAGCCCCAGCATTTT. The encoded protein is CASSLALDQPQHF.

This clone showed up just a few times. The chain combines TRBV9 with TRBJ2-1, with D maybe TRBD2 (6 bases). Germline values: CDR1 SGDLS, CDR2 YYNGEE. This CDR3 region has 18 residues. Trimming pared 3 bases from V and 3 bases from J, leaving 22 bases between. CDR3 sequence: CASSGPDSFAGLYNEQFF. CDR3 sequence (DNA): TGTGCCAGCAGCGGACCAGATTCCTTTGCGGGGCTCTACAATGAGCAGTTCTTC. The whole variable domain, filled in from reference TRBV9 and TRBJ2-1, reads DSGVTQTPKHLITATGQRVTLRCSPRSGDLSVYWYQQSLDQGLQFLIQYYNGEERAKGNILERFSAQQFPDLHSELNLSSLELGDSALYFCASSGPDSFAGLYNEQFFGPGTRLTVL.

On this clone: The CDR3 end shows no conserved phenylalanine or tryptophan, and so a read error is likely. The DNA is omitted, as the CDR3 cannot be located on it reliably, and the CDR3 follows TCRdb's listing. The rearrangement links TRBV6-5 to TRBJ1-1. CDR1 and CDR2 (germline): MNHEY, SVGAGI. The CDR3 is made up of 13 amino acids, end residues included. This CDR3 is CASSAPFETEALV.

This clone has just one count. The rearrangement uses TRBV7-2 and TRBJ1-5; no definite D call. The CDR3 length is 14 residues. V lost 5 bases and J lost 6, with 14 bases in between. Germline CDR1 reads SGHTA; CDR2 reads FQGNSA. The CDR3 loop reads CASSPTGSRQPQHF. CDR3 DNA: TGTGCCAGCAGCCCCACGGGTAGTCGTCAGCCCCAGCATTTT. Filled out from reference TRBV7-2 and TRBJ1-5, the complete variable domain reads GAGVSQSPSNKVTEKGKDVELRCDPISGHTALYWYRQSLGQGLEFLIYFQGNSAPDKSGLPSDRFSAERTGGSVSTLTIQRTQQEDSAVYLCASSPTGSRQPQHFGDGTRLSIL.

The V and J genes are TRBV9 and TRBJ2-7, with TRBD2 as a possible D gene (6 bases). Germline assignment: CDR1 SGDLS and CDR2 YYNGEE. The CDR3 sequence is 11 residues long. Between the trimmed V and J ends, which lost 3 bases and 9 bases, there was a span of 10 bases. The CDR3 spells CASSGGDGQYF. The DNA of the CDR3 is TGTGCCAGCAGCGGGGGGGACGGGCAGTACTTC.

The chain combines TRBV12-5 with TRBJ2-1; D gene ambiguous. V gave up 2 bases and J gave up 7 bases, with 12 bases separating them. Germline V lookup: CDR1 LGHNT, CDR2 FRNRAP. The CDR3 spans 14 residues. This chain's CDR3 is CASGLSRNGNEQFF. As DNA, the CDR3 is TGTGCTAGTGGTTTGTCTAGGAATGGTAATGAGCAGTTCTTC.

The genes are TRBV5-6 and TRBJ2-7; D is unclear. The CDR3 extends over 12 amino acids. Germline-derived CDR1 and CDR2 are SGHDT and YYEEEE. V lost 4 bases to trimming and J lost 2 bases, with 7 bases between them. The CDR3 loop is CASSVNAYEQYF. In nucleotides, the CDR3 is TGTGCCAGCAGCGTTAATGCCTACGAGCAGTACTTC.

This clone has just one count. The chain is built from TRBV6-7 and TRBJ2-5, with 9 bases fitting TRBD1. TRBV6-7 is reported as an ORF; its role is uncertain. V was pared by 3 bases and J by 5 bases, with 13 bases of the junction left unmatched. The CDR3 extends over 17 amino acids. The DNA of the CDR3 is TGTGCCAGCAGTTATGGCGTTGGGACAGGGTCTTCGGAGACCCAGTACTTC. This encodes CASSYGVGTGSSETQYF.

The rearrangement uses TRBV5-1 and TRBJ2-5; 7 bases map to TRBD1. This CDR3 region has 15 residues. After removal of 4 bases from V and 1 base from J, the junction contained 7 bases not matched to a gene. Germline CDR1 is SGHRS and CDR2 is YFSETQ. The CDR3 loop reads CASSEPGQIQETQYF. The CDR3 DNA follows: TGCGCCAGCAGCGAGCCGGGACAGATCCAAGAGACCCAGTACTTC.

Only a few counts were recorded for this clone. The chain joins TRBV7-9 to TRBJ1-4; D unresolved. Germline CDR1 and CDR2: SEHNR and FQNEAQ (reference sequence). The CDR3 runs to 15 residues. V lost 0 bases and J lost 4, with 9 bases in between. In DNA form, the CDR3 reads TGTGCCAGCAGCTTAGCAAAGGGAGGTAATGAAAAACTGTTTTTT. Residues: CASSLAKGGNEKLFF. The full variable domain, its missing parts supplied by reference TRBV7-9 and TRBJ1-4, is DTGVSQNPRHKITKRGQNVTFRCDPISEHNRLYWYRQTLGQGPEFLTYFQNEAQLEKSRLLSDRFSAERPKGSFSTLEIQRTEQGDSAMYLCASSLAKGGNEKLFFGSGTQLSVL.

The V gene is TRBV7-2, the J gene TRBJ2-4; the D gene is possibly TRBD2 (6 bases). This CDR3 region has 14 residues. Trimming stripped 3 bases from V and 15 bases from J, with 21 bases between. Germline V gene sequence: CDR1 SGHTA, CDR2 FQGNSA. The chain's CDR3 is CASSFHPPEGMTYF. CDR3 DNA sequence: TGTGCCAGCAGCTTCCACCCTCCGGAGGGGATGACGTACTTC.

The rearrangement links TRBV7-3 to TRBJ2-5; D gene unclear. Per the germline V gene, CDR1 is SGHTA and CDR2 is FQGTGA. V was shortened by 2 bases and J by 5 bases, with 9 bases between the two germline ends. This CDR3 region has 13 residues. CDR3 region: CASSLRGSETQYF. The DNA of the CDR3 is TGTGCCAGCAGCTTACGAGGTTCTGAGACCCAGTACTTC.

The J gene is TRBJ1-4, the V gene TRBV2; TRBD1 might be the D (5 bases). This CDR3 contains 14 residues. V lost 6 bases and J lost 2, with 10 bases in between. Germline CDR1 SNHLY, CDR2 FYNNEI. The CDR3, as DNA: TGTGCCAGCAGGACGACAGCGACTAATGAAAAACTGTTTTTT. It is translated as CASRTTATNEKLFF.

The gene calls are TRBV9 and TRBJ2-6; 8 bases are a match to TRBD1. The CDR3 runs 19 residues. J was trimmed by 0 bases and V by 4 bases; bases with no gene match: 12. CDR1 is SGDLS and CDR2 is YYNGEE in the germline V gene. CDR3 coding DNA: TGTGCCAGCAGCAGGTACCGGGACAGGTTGTTCTCTGGGGCCAACGTCCTGACTTTC. Protein product: CASSRYRDRLFSGANVLTF.